Each of the 30 T cell receptor beta chains below was sequenced from the same sample in a study of PD-1 blockade in classical Hodgkin lymphoma. Time point specified: newly diagnosed, previously untreated cHL patient sample. Data came from immunoSEQ multiplex PCR; TCRdb stores just in-frame clones and leaves some out. The sample lists tens of thousands of clones; more than 75% were seen once. The sample consisted of peripheral blood mononuclear cells (PBMCs). The source is a human donor with classical Hodgkin lymphoma.

The rearrangement links TRBV7-8 to TRBJ2-1; D gene unclear. Per germline, CDR1 SGHVS and CDR2 FQNEAQ. V lost 2 bases and J lost 0, with 8 bases in between. The CDR3 covers 15 residues. This CDR3 is CASSLTASSYNEQFF. The CDR3 coding sequence is TGTGCCAGCAGCTTAACTGCCAGCTCCTACAATGAGCAGTTCTTC.

This clone is a singleton in its sample. V usage is TRBV7-2 and J usage is TRBJ1-1; 11 bases align to TRBD1. The germline CDR1 and CDR2 sequences are SGHTA and FQGNSA. The CDR3 covers 14 residues. V was clipped by 4 bases and J by 5 bases; unmatched bases: 3. The CDR3 here is CASSSDRGRTEAFF. The DNA of the CDR3 is TGTGCCAGCAGCTCGGACAGGGGGCGAACTGAAGCTTTCTTT.

V is TRBV28 and J is TRBJ1-3; weak D call: TRBD1 (5 bases). V was cut by 5 bases and J by 0 bases, with 17 bases left in between. The CDR3 extends over 17 amino acids. Germline V CDR1 and CDR2: MDHEN, SYDVKM. CDR3 DNA sequence: TGTGCCAGCAGTCAAGGGGCTATTCTTATCTCTGGAAACACCATATATTTT. The encoded protein is CASSQGAILISGNTIYF.

The chain combines TRBV12-5 with TRBJ1-1, with TRBD1 as a possible D gene (5 bases). The germline V gene encodes CDR1 LGHNT and CDR2 FRNRAP. This CDR3 is 16 amino acids long. Trimming stripped 0 bases from V and 3 bases from J, with 14 bases between. Written as DNA, the CDR3 is TGTGCTAGTGGTTTGGTACGCGGACCGGGGGACACTGAAGCTTTCTTT. It yields the protein CASGLVRGPGDTEAFF.

The chain has TRBV7-8 and TRBJ2-1; 13 nucleotides agree with TRBD2. The CDR3 covers 18 residues. V shed 5 bases, J shed 5 bases, and the junction held 12 bases outside the gene matches. The germline V gene encodes CDR1 SGHVS and CDR2 FQNEAQ. The CDR3 loop reads CASSPGLAGSTRNNEQFF. The CDR3 DNA is TGTGCCAGCAGCCCGGGACTAGCGGGATCCACCCGAAACAATGAGCAGTTCTTC.

This clone was recorded once. CDR3: CASSDPGQPQHF. The CDR3 coding sequence is TGTGCCAGCAGCGATCCGGGACAGCCCCAGCATTTT. V and J are TRBV2 and TRBJ1-5; D ambiguous. CDR3 size: 12 residues. V lost 6 bases and J lost 7, with 10 bases in between. From germline, CDR1 is SNHLY and CDR2 FYNNEI.

This clone was picked up one time. This chain joins TRBV6-5 and TRBJ2-5, with 10 bases fitting TRBD2. Germline V CDR1 and CDR2: MNHEY, SVGAGI. This CDR3 comprises 15 residues. Germline trimming cut 6 bases from V and 5 bases from J; bases unmatched to any gene: 9. DNA of the CDR3: TGTGCCAGCAGGACTAGCGGGTCCGTTAGGGAGACCCAGTACTTC. Translating gives CASRTSGSVRETQYF.

This chain uses TRBV5-1 with TRBJ2-5; TRBD1 matches at 9 bases. V shed 0 bases, J shed 5 bases, and the junction held 8 bases outside the gene matches. CDR3 length: 16 residues. Germline-derived CDR1 and CDR2 are SGHRS and YFSETQ. CDR3 DNA: TGCGCCAGCAGCTTGGACTGGGACAGGGATGAGGAGACCCAGTACTTC. Its protein is CASSLDWDRDEETQYF.

The chain combines TRBV4-1 with TRBJ1-5, with D possibly matching TRBD1 (5 bases). Trimming shortened V by 5 bases and J by 7 bases, and 18 bases separated the two germline ends. Looked up from germline, CDR1 is MGHRA and CDR2 is YSYEKL. The CDR3 spans 15 residues. The CDR3 DNA is TGCGCCAGCAGCACGATCGGGGGTCTCAGGCAGCCCCAGCATTTT. It specifies CASSTIGGLRQPQHF.

This chain links TRBV2 with TRBJ2-1, with 16 bases that match TRBD2. The CDR3 loop spans 16 amino acids. CDR1 is SNHLY and CDR2 is FYNNEI in the germline V gene. Trimming at V came to 5 bases and at J to 9 bases, leaving 7 bases not matched to a gene. The CDR3, as DNA: TGTGCCAGCAGTAAGGGACTAGCGGGAGGGCTGAGTGAGCAGTTCTTC. This translates into CASSKGLAGGLSEQFF.

The J gene is TRBJ1-3, the V gene TRBV5-1, with D unclear. The CDR3 totals 12 residues. Germline lookup yields CDR1 SGHRS and CDR2 YFSETQ. The V end lost 5 bases, the J end lost 4 bases, and 7 bases lay between the germline ends. The CDR3 is CASSTDGNTIYF. CDR3 DNA sequence: TGCGCCAGCAGTACGGACGGAAACACCATATATTTT.

This clone was observed a few times. The rearrangement joins TRBV19 to TRBJ1-2; 8 nucleotides align to TRBD1. The CDR3 loop spans 17 amino acids. Losses at the gene ends were 7 bases for V and 0 bases for J; bases not matched to a gene: 13. In germline, CDR1 is LNHDA, CDR2 SQIVND (reference sequence). CDR3 protein: CASNPRYRGTSNYGYTF. CDR3 sequence (DNA): TGTGCCAGTAACCCTAGGTACAGGGGGACCTCTAACTATGGCTACACCTTC.

The chain combines TRBV9 with TRBJ2-3, with TRBD2 matching 9 bases. Trimming at V came to 2 bases and at J to 2 bases, leaving 6 bases not matched to a gene. The CDR3 is 16 amino acids. The germline V gene has CDR1 SGDLS and CDR2 YYNGEE. This CDR3 reads CASSVSTSGFTDTQYF. In nucleotides, the CDR3 is TGTGCCAGCAGCGTCTCGACTAGCGGTTTCACAGATACGCAGTATTTT.

This clone was seen once. The V and J genes are TRBV19 and TRBJ1-5; tentative D call: TRBD1 (5 bases). The CDR3 has 12 amino acids. V was pared by 2 bases and J by 11 bases, with 10 bases between. Germline loops: CDR1 LNHDA, CDR2 SQIVND (reference sequence). The DNA for the CDR3 is TGTGCCAGTAGTATACAGGGTACATCCCAGCATTTT. This gives the protein CASSIQGTSQHF.

This chain connects TRBV18 to TRBJ2-1, with D possibly matching TRBD1 (6 bases). V lost 3 bases to trimming and J lost 4 bases, with 19 bases between them. Germline V gene lookup returns CDR1 KGHSH and CDR2 LQKENI. The length of the CDR3 is 17 residues. CDR3 sequence reads: CASSPASRGTRYNEQFF. Here the CDR3 DNA reads TGTGCCAGCTCACCCGCCTCTAGGGGGACCCGTTACAATGAGCAGTTCTTC.

CDR3: CASRPYPHEQFF. The CDR3 DNA reads TGTGCCAGTAGGCCTTACCCCCACGAGCAGTTCTTC. The chain recombines TRBV19 with TRBJ2-1; D remains ambiguous. This CDR3 has 12 amino acids. V lost 6 bases to trimming and J lost 10 bases, with 13 bases between them. Germline V lookup: CDR1 LNHDA, CDR2 SQIVND (reference sequence).

The chain couples TRBV29-1 to TRBJ2-5; D perhaps matches TRBD1 (6 bases). The CDR3 is made up of 12 amino acids. CDR1 and CDR2 (germline): SQVTM, ANQGSEA. Here the CDR3 DNA reads TGCACCTACAGGGACGGGCAAGAGACCCAGTACTTC. It encodes CTYRDGQETQYF.

The chain uses TRBV7-8 and TRBJ2-7; either TRBD1 or TRBD2 may supply D (5 bases each). The V end was cut by 1 base, the J end by 2 bases, with 12 bases between. Per germline, CDR1 SGHVS and CDR2 FQNEAQ. The length of the CDR3 is 15 residues. In DNA form, the CDR3 reads TGTGCCAGCAGCTTAGATGGGGGAAGCACCTACGAGCAGTACGTC. It encodes CASSLDGGSTYEQYV.

The rearrangement uses TRBV6-6 and TRBJ1-5; tentatively, D is TRBD1 (6 bases). V lost 6 bases to trimming and J lost 4 bases, with 13 bases between them. Germline-derived CDR1 and CDR2 are MNHNY and SVGAGI (reference sequence). This CDR3 has 14 residues. The CDR3 spells CASSPQGYNQPQHF. The CDR3 DNA reads as TGTGCCAGCAGCCCTCAGGGGTATAATCAGCCCCAGCATTTT.

The chain joins TRBV9 to TRBJ2-5, with TRBD2 identical over 9 bases. Germline assignment: CDR1 SGDLS and CDR2 YYNGEE. V trimming: 3 bases; J trimming: 5 bases; junction bases outside the gene matches: 8. CDR3 size: 15 residues. The CDR3 DNA sequence: TGTGCCAGCAGCGCAGTAGCGGGAGTGAGGGAGACCCAGTACTTC. Protein product: CASSAVAGVRETQYF.

The rearrangement links TRBV5-4 to TRBJ1-1, with D unresolved. Germline-derived CDR1 and CDR2 are SGHNT and YYREEE (reference sequence). V lost 1 base and J lost 2, with 9 bases in between. The CDR3 covers 14 residues. The DNA for the CDR3 is TGTGCCAGCAGCTTGAATGCCGGTAACACTGAAGCTTTCTTT. It codes for CASSLNAGNTEAFF. Combining the CDR3 with reference TRBV5-4 and TRBJ1-1 gives the whole variable domain ETGVTQSPTHLIKTRGQQVTLRCSSQSGHNTVSWYQQALGQGPQFIFQYYREEENGRGNFPPRFSGLQFPNYSSELNVNALELDDSALYLCASSLNAGNTEAFFGQGTRLTVV.

The DNA for the CDR3 is TGTGCCAGTACCGGGACAGCCTCTCTTCTTAACTATGGCTACACCTTC. Translated, it gives CASTGTASLLNYGYTF. This chain connects TRBV19 to TRBJ1-2; 7 positions match TRBD1. From germline, CDR1 is LNHDA and CDR2 SQIVND (reference sequence). The CDR3 is 16 amino acids. The trim removed 7 bases at V and 1 base at J, leaving 12 bases unmatched. Variable domain in full (rest from reference TRBV19 and TRBJ1-2): DGGITQSPKYLFRKEGQNVTLSCEQNLNHDAMYWYRQDPGQGLRLIYYSQIVNDFQKGDIAEGYSVSREKKESFPLTVTSAQKNPTAFYLCASTGTASLLNYGYTFGSGTRLTVV.

The V call is TRBV5-1, the J call TRBJ2-5; D ambiguous. The CDR3 is made up of 16 amino acids. V was shortened by 0 bases and J by 4 bases, with 16 bases between the two germline ends. CDR1 and CDR2 (germline): SGHRS, YFSETQ. The CDR3 here is CASSLDVMGSGETQYF. The CDR3 DNA reads TGCGCCAGCAGCTTGGATGTGATGGGTTCGGGAGAGACCCAGTACTTC.

The J gene is TRBJ1-5, the V gene TRBV19; 9 bases are shared with TRBD1. This CDR3 region has 17 residues. Germline V lookup: CDR1 LNHDA, CDR2 SQIVND (reference sequence). The ends lost 4 bases at V and 4 bases at J; junction bases unmatched: 11. The CDR3 spells CASSTTDFGTGNQPQHF. CDR3 nucleotides: TGTGCCAGTAGTACCACGGATTTCGGGACAGGGAATCAGCCCCAGCATTTT.

This rearrangement joins TRBV29-1 to TRBJ1-1, with 9 bases lining up with TRBD1. Trimming cost V 3 bases and J 1 base; bases outside gene matches: 9. Germline loops: CDR1 SQVTM, CDR2 ANQGSEA. CDR3 length: 16 amino acids. The CDR3 protein is CSVEQINRGRNTEAFF. CDR3 in DNA: TGCAGCGTTGAGCAAATTAACAGGGGGCGGAACACTGAAGCTTTCTTT.

V is TRBV10-3 and J is TRBJ1-2; D gene unclear. The germline V gene has CDR1 ENHRY and CDR2 SYGVKD. Between the trimmed V and J ends, which lost 3 bases and 8 bases, there was a span of 19 bases. This CDR3 is 15 amino acids long. CDR3 DNA sequence: TGTGCCATCAGTGAAGCAAGGAGGTACGCGACGGGCTACACCTTC. It translates to CAISEARRYATGYTF.

The gene calls are TRBV6-4 and TRBJ2-1; no clear D. The CDR3 has 14 residues. V lost 4 bases and J 4 bases, leaving 11 bases between the germline ends. Germline V CDR1 and CDR2: MRHNA, SNTAGT. CDR3 sequence reads: CASSASTLYNEQFF. CDR3 nucleotide sequence: TGTGCCAGCAGTGCGTCCACGCTATACAATGAGCAGTTCTTC.

The chain combines TRBV11-2 with TRBJ1-1; a weak D match, TRBD1 (5 bases). The CDR3 consists of 16 residues. The germline V gene encodes CDR1 SGHAT and CDR2 FQNNGV. Trimming shortened V by 0 bases and J by 5 bases, and 16 bases separated the two germline ends. The CDR3 coding sequence is TGTGCCAGCAGCTTAGATGAGAGGGGAGTGTGGACTGAAGCTTTCTTT. It specifies CASSLDERGVWTEAFF.

The chain is built from TRBV2 and TRBJ2-7; the D is unclear. Trimming cost V 1 base and J 5 bases, with 18 bases left between them. This CDR3 is 16 amino acids long. Germline CDR1 reads SNHLY; CDR2 reads FYNNEI. The CDR3 loop reads CASSEGTSGPLNEQYV. The CDR3 DNA reads as TGTGCCAGCAGTGAAGGAACGTCTGGGCCGCTAAACGAGCAGTACGTC.

This chain uses TRBV18 with TRBJ2-3, with 8 nucleotides matching TRBD2. V lost 3 bases, J lost 2 bases, and 4 bases stayed unmatched. Germline V gene sequence: CDR1 KGHSH, CDR2 LQKENI. This CDR3 is built from 15 residues. The DNA of the CDR3 is TGTGCCAGCTCACCTAGCGGGGACAACACAGATACGCAGTATTTT. Translated: CASSPSGDNTDTQYF.